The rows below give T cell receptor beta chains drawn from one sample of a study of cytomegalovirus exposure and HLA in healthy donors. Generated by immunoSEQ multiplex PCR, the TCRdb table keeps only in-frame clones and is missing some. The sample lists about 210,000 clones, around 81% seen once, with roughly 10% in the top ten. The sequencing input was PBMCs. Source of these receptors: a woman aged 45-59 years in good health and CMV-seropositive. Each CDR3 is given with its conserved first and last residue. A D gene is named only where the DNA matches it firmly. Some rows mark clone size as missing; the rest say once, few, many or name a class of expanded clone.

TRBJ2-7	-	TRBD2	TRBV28	TGTGCCAGCAGTCTGGGACTAGCGGGGTACGAGCAGTACTTC	CASSLGLAGYEQYF
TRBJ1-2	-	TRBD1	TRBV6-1	TGTGCCAGCAATATACAGGGGAGAGCTAACTATGGCTACACCTTC	CASNIQGRANYGYTF
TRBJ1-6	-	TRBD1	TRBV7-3	TGTGCCAGCAGCCCGACAGGGGGGTCACCCCTCCACTTT	CASSPTGGSPLHF
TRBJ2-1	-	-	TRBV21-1	TGTGCCAGCAGCAAATGGACAGGGGCTTACAATGAGCAGTTCTTC	CASSKWTGAYNEQFF
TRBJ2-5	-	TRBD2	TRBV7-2	TGTGCCAGCAGAGGACTAGCGGGGGAGCAGTACTTC	CASRGLAGEQYF
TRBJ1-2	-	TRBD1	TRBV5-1	TGCGCCAGCAGCTTACAGGGGGCGCCTGGCTACACCTTC	CASSLQGAPGYTF
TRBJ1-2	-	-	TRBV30	TGTGCCTGGGAGGACAGCCCAAACTATGGCTACACCTTC	CAWEDSPNYGYTF
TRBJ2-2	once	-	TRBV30	TGTGCCTGGAGTTTAATCACCGGGGAGCTGTTTTTT	CAWSLITGELFF
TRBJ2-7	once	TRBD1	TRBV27	TGTGCCAGCAGTTTATATCCTTATGTGGGACAGGGTAAGGAGTACTTC	CASSLYPYVGQGKEYF
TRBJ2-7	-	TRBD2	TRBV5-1	TGCGCCAGCAGCTCCTCCTTGACTAGCGGGGCGCCCTACGAGCAGTACTTC	CASSSSLTSGAPYEQYF
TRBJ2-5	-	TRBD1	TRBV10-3	TGTGCCATCAGCGGAAAGGACAGGGTTCAAGAGACCCAGTACTTC	CAISGKDRVQETQYF
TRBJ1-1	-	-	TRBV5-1	TGCGCCAGCAGCTTTGCCAGGGAAAACACTGAAGCTTTCTTT	CASSFARENTEAFF
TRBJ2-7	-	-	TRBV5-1	TGCGCCAGCATGGCAGCGAACTCCTACGAGCAGTACTTC	CASMAANSYEQYF
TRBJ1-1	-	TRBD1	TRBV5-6	TGTGCCAGCAGCGCGAGCGGACAGGCTAACACTGAAGCTTTCTTT	CASSASGQANTEAFF
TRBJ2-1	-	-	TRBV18	TGTGCCAGCTCATCAAACACTGGGGGGGAGCAGTTCTTC	CASSSNTGGEQFF
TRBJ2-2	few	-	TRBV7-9	TGTGCCAGCAGCTTAGACCGGGGAAGAAGGACTGGGGAGCTGTTTTTT	CASSLDRGRRTGELFF
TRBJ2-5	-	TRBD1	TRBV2	TGTGCCAGCATCTGGGACAGCCAAGAGACCCAGTACTTC	CASIWDSQETQYF
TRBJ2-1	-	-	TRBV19	TGTGCCAGTAGTATGGGTGCCGGTGAGGAGGCGCAGTTCTTC	CASSMGAGEEAQFF
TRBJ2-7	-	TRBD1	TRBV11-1	TGTGCCAGCAGCTTGGGGGACAGGGGGTCCGACGAGCAGTACTTC	CASSLGDRGSDEQYF
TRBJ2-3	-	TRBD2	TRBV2	TGTGCCAGCAGTTTAGCGGGGGGGCCCGTGGTTACGCAGTATTTT	CASSLAGGPVVTQYF
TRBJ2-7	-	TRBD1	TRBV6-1	TGTGCCAGCAGCGCCGGGACAGGGGGCTCCTACGAGCAGTACTTC	CASSAGTGGSYEQYF
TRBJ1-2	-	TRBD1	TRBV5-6	TGTGCCAGCACCTTTATCGGTACAGGGGGCTCTCTTTATGGCTACACCTTC	CASTFIGTGGSLYGYTF
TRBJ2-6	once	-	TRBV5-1	TGCGCCAGCAGCTTGTCAACCCGGTACTCTGGGGCCAACGTCCTGACTTTC	CASSLSTRYSGANVLTF
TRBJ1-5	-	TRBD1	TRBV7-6	TGTGCCAGCAGCCGAGGAGGGGGCGTGGGGCAGCCCCAGCATTTT	CASSRGGGVGQPQHF
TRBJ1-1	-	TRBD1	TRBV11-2	TGTGCCAGCAGCTTAGTAGGACAGGGTGAAGCTTTCTTT	CASSLVGQGEAFF
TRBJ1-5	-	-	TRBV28	TGTGCCAGCAGTTTAGGAGACAGCTATAGCAATCAGCCCCAGCATTTT	CASSLGDSYSNQPQHF
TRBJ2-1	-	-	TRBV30	TGTGCCGGTGAAGCCTCAGGGATCTCCTACAATGAGCAGTTCTTC	CAGEASGISYNEQFF
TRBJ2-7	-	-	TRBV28	TGTGCCAGCAGTCCCCCAGGTGGCTACGAGCAGTACTTC	CASSPPGGYEQYF
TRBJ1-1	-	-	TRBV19	TGTGCCAGTACCAAAGGACTGGGCGAAGCTTTCTTT	CASTKGLGEAFF
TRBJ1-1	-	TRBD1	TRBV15	TGTGCCACCAGCAGAGAGGGACAGGGGAAAGCTTTCTTT	CATSREGQGKAFF
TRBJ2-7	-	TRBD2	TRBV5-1	TGCGCCAGCAGCTTGGGCGGGGGGTCGGGAACCTACGAGCAGTACTTC	CASSLGGGSGTYEQYF
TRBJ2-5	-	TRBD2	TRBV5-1	TGCGCCAGCAGCCTTGCCCGGGGGGTAACGTTCGAGACCCAGTACTTC	CASSLARGVTFETQYF
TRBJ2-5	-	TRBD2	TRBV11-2	TGTGCCAGCAGCCTCCCCGGGAGGGGGGAAGAGACCCAGTACTTC	CASSLPGRGEETQYF
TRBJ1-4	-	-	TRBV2	TGTGCCAGCAGAGCCCCGGAGGGAGGGGGGGAAAAACTGTTTTTT	CASRAPEGGGEKLFF
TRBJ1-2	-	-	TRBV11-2	TGTGCCAGCAGCTTAGTAGGGGTTAATCCTAACTATGGCTACACCTTC	CASSLVGVNPNYGYTF
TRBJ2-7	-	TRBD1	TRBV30	TGTGCCTGGAGTTATGGGACAGGGGGCTCCGAGCAGTACTTC	CAWSYGTGGSEQYF
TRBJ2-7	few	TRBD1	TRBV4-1	TGCGCCAGCAGCCAAGGGGACAGGGCCTACGAGCAGTACTTC	CASSQGDRAYEQYF
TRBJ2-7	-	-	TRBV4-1	TGCGCCAGCAGCCACTTTGAGGGGGTAGGCTCCTACGAGCAGTACTTC	CASSHFEGVGSYEQYF
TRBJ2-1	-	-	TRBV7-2	TGTGCCAGCAGCTCCGTCCCTAGGTCCTCCTACAATGAGCAGTTCTTC	CASSSVPRSSYNEQFF
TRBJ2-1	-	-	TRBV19	TGTGCCAGTAGTATAGGGCAGGATTTCTACAATGAGCAGTTCTTC	CASSIGQDFYNEQFF
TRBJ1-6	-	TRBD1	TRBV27	TGTGCCAGCAGTCAACGAGTCAGACAGGGGAGCTCCTATAATTCACCCCTCCACTTT	CASSQRVRQGSSYNSPLHF
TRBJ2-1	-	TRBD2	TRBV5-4	TGTGCCAGCAGTAAGACTATTTCACTAGCGGGCCTAACAGGCGGTGAGCAGTTCTTC	CASSKTISLAGLTGGEQFF
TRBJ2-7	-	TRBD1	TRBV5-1	TGCGCCAGCAGCCACCCCGACAGGGGATTAACCTACGAGCAGTACTTC	CASSHPDRGLTYEQYF
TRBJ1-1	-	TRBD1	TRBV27	TGTGCCAGCAGTCGCACTACAGGGGGCGCGGATGCTTTCTTT	CASSRTTGGADAFF
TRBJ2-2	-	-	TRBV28	TGTGCCAGCAGTTTATACCAGGCCCCCGGGGAGCTGTTTTTT	CASSLYQAPGELFF
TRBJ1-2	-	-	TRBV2	TGTGCCAGCAGTCTCGGGAATCACTATGGCTACACCTTC	CASSLGNHYGYTF
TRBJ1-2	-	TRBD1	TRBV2	TGTGCCAGCAGTGACGACAGGGGATTTGGCTACACCTTC	CASSDDRGFGYTF
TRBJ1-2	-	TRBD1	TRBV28	TGTGCCAGCAGTACAGGGGGCTTCTATGGCTACACCTTC	CASSTGGFYGYTF